The rows below give T cell receptor beta chains drawn from one sample of a study of CD8 T cells in ankylosing spondylitis. TCRdb analysed the 5' RACE reads with MiXCR anew, one entry per CDR3 protein. The table has 200,000 to 250,000 distinct CDR3 sequences, around 19% seen once. Sequences were obtained from blood, either unsorted or a sorted T cell fraction (not recorded which). Every receptor here comes from a male donor with ankylosing spondylitis. Each CDR3 is given with its conserved first and last residue. D genes are given only for firm matches. Clone size is stated in some rows and not others, as once, few, many or a class when expanded.

>few|TRBV5-6|-|TRBJ2-1
CASSWTPVGAYNEQFF
TGTGCCAGCAGTTGGACCCCGGTGGGGGCCTACAATGAGCAGTTCTTC
>few|TRBV28|-|TRBJ2-1
CASSLHRSSYNEQFF
TGTGCCAGCAGTTTACACAGGAGCTCCTACAATGAGCAGTTCTTC
>few|TRBV4-2|TRBD2|TRBJ2-4
CASSQGFGLAGEGGAKNIQYF
TGTGCCAGCAGCCAGGGCTTCGGACTAGCGGGTGAAGGGGGGGCCAAAAACATTCAGTACTTC
>-|TRBV19|TRBD1|TRBJ2-7
CATRDRDFRYEQYF
TGTGCCACCCGGGACAGGGACTTCCGCTACGAGCAGTACTTC
>-|TRBV20-1|-|TRBJ2-7
CSASDREGSYEQYF
TGCAGTGCTTCGGACAGGGAGGGGTCCTACGAGCAGTACTTC
>few|TRBV12-3/TRBV12-4|-|TRBJ1-1
CASSLDSENTEAFF
TGTGCCAGCAGTTTAGACAGTGAGAACACTGAAGCTTTCTTT
>-|TRBV4-1|TRBD1|TRBJ2-2
CASSLMTGDTGELFF
TGCGCCAGCAGCCTCATGACAGGGGACACCGGGGAGCTGTTTTTT
>-|TRBV4-3|-|TRBJ2-3
CASSQDGGGWPDTQYF
TGCGCCAGCAGCCAAGACGGGGGAGGCTGGCCAGATACGCAGTATTTT
>few|TRBV7-8|-|TRBJ2-7
CASSMRLESRHEQYF
TGTGCCAGCAGCATGCGACTAGAAAGTAGGCACGAGCAGTACTTC
>-|TRBV12-3/TRBV12-4|TRBD1|TRBJ2-7
CASKEPGQGARSSYEQYF
TGTGCCAGCAAAGAGCCGGGACAGGGGGCTAGGAGCTCCTACGAGCAGTACTTC
>-|TRBV2|-|TRBJ2-1
CASSEGSYLDNEQFF
TGTGCCAGCAGTGAAGGAAGTTACCTGGACAATGAGCAGTTCTTC
>-|TRBV7-3|-|TRBJ2-2
CASSSLSDTGELFF
TGTGCCAGCAGCTCCCTTTCCGACACCGGGGAGCTGTTTTTT
>many|TRBV15|-|TRBJ2-1
CATSREGRNEQFF
TGTGCCACCAGCAGAGAAGGGAGGAATGAGCAGTTCTTC
>few|TRBV6-5|TRBD1|TRBJ1-2
CASSSHAGGSYGYTF
TGTGCCAGCAGTTCCCACGCAGGGGGCTCTTATGGCTACACCTTC
>-|TRBV5-1|-|TRBJ2-5
CASTDYPLGQETQYF
TGCGCCAGCACCGACTACCCACTCGGCCAAGAGACCCAGTACTTC
>-|TRBV27|TRBD1|TRBJ2-1
CASRLSGQGNEQFF
TGTGCCAGCAGGCTTTCGGGACAGGGGAATGAGCAGTTCTTC
>-|TRBV11-1|-|TRBJ1-3
CASSPPRESGPIGNTIYF
TGTGCCAGCAGCCCTCCGAGGGAATCAGGGCCTATTGGAAACACCATATATTTT
>few|TRBV5-1|TRBD2|TRBJ2-5
CASNAGGGPSDQYF
TGCGCCAGCAACGCGGGCGGGGGACCTTCAGACCAGTACTTC
>many|TRBV4-3|-|TRBJ1-1
CASSQAWGFWTEAFF
TGCGCCAGCAGCCAAGCTTGGGGGTTTTGGACTGAAGCTTTCTTT
>many|TRBV4-3|-|TRBJ1-4
CASSQGTGKYEKLFF
TGCGCCAGCAGCCAAGGCACAGGGAAATACGAAAAACTGTTTTTT
>few|TRBV27|-|TRBJ2-7
CASSFGSANYEQYF
TGTGCCAGCAGTTTTGGCAGCGCCAACTACGAGCAGTACTTC
>-|TRBV28|-|TRBJ2-5
CASTPVYDAQETQYF
TGTGCCAGCACCCCCGTCTACGATGCCCAAGAGACCCAGTACTTC
>-|TRBV7-9|-|TRBJ2-7
CASSLGGEGEQYF
TGTGCCAGCAGCTTAGGGGGGGAAGGCGAGCAGTACTTC
>-|TRBV4-3|TRBD2|TRBJ2-7
CASSQSPGGAREQYF
TGCGCCAGCAGCCAGTCACCGGGAGGGGCCCGCGAGCAGTACTTC
>-|TRBV5-5|-|TRBJ1-5
CASSFIAGEGFPLPQHF
TGTGCCAGCAGCTTCATTGCAGGGGAGGGCTTCCCCCTGCCCCAGCATTTT
>few|TRBV20-1|-|TRBJ2-2
CSARTDNTGELFF
TGCAGTGCAAGGACAGATAACACCGGGGAGCTGTTTTTT
>-|TRBV6-1|-|TRBJ1-6
CAIHGGYSDSPLHF
TGTGCCATCCATGGGGGCTATAGTGATTCACCCCTCCACTTT
>-|TRBV20-1|-|TRBJ2-7
CSAKSTGGQVSQYF
TGCAGTGCAAAATCCACGGGGGGCCAGGTTTCACAGTACTTC
>-|TRBV3-1|TRBD2|TRBJ2-7
CASSQVAGGTYEQYF
TGTGCCAGCAGCCAAGTAGCGGGAGGGACCTACGAGCAGTACTTC
>-|TRBV12-3/TRBV12-4|-|TRBJ2-7
CASSMGGSYEQYF
TGTGCCAGCAGCATGGGGGGCTCCTACGAGCAGTACTTC
>-|TRBV3-1|-|TRBJ2-7
CASSHRTFTNYEQYF
TGTGCCAGCAGTCACAGGACTTTCACCAACTACGAGCAGTACTTC
>few|TRBV11-1|TRBD2|TRBJ2-1
CASSLGLAGGSVGYNEQFF
TGTGCCAGCAGCTTAGGGCTAGCGGGGGGGAGCGTAGGCTACAATGAGCAGTTCTTC
>-|TRBV9|-|TRBJ1-1
CASSGRQSTEAFF
TGTGCCAGCAGCGGGCGACAGAGCACTGAAGCTTTCTTT
>-|TRBV5-1|-|TRBJ1-1
CASSSSDGNTEAFF
TGCGCCAGCAGCTCATCCGACGGGAACACTGAAGCTTTCTTT
>few|TRBV7-2|TRBD2|TRBJ2-5
CASSPGLAGWETQYF
TGTGCCAGCAGCCCGGGACTAGCGGGGTGGGAGACCCAGTACTTC
>few|TRBV30|-|TRBJ1-2
CAWSAGWGTNYGYTF
TGTGCCTGGAGTGCTGGCTGGGGGACTAACTATGGCTACACCTTC
>-|TRBV6-1|-|TRBJ2-7
CASSPLEGAVYEQYF
TGTGCCAGCAGTCCCCTGGAGGGGGCAGTTTACGAGCAGTACTTC
>-|TRBV12-3/TRBV12-4|-|TRBJ2-3
CASTTSGPDTQYF
TGTGCCAGCACCACGTCGGGTCCAGATACGCAGTATTTT
>few|TRBV5-5|TRBD2|TRBJ2-4
CASSLAGESMVNIQYF
TGTGCCAGCAGCTTAGCGGGAGAGAGTATGGTCAACATTCAGTACTTC
>few|TRBV2|-|TRBJ1-4
CASSESYGDEKLFF
TGTGCCAGCAGTGAATCCTATGGGGATGAAAAACTGTTTTTT
>few|TRBV20-1|-|TRBJ2-1
CSARPWATHEQFF
TGCAGTGCTAGGCCGTGGGCTACACATGAGCAGTTCTTC
>-|TRBV20-1|-|TRBJ1-6
CSARDPGDTDSPLHF
TGCAGTGCTAGAGACCCAGGGGACACTGATTCACCCCTCCACTTT
>few|TRBV6-2/TRBV6-3|-|TRBJ2-1
CASSHTTPGNEQFF
TGTGCCAGCAGCCACACCACCCCAGGGAATGAGCAGTTCTTC
>-|TRBV20-1|-|TRBJ1-4
CSAGTGKDEKLFF
TGCAGTGCGGGTACAGGCAAAGATGAAAAACTGTTTTTT
>-|TRBV11-1|-|TRBJ1-4
CASSLESWSRSHPEKLFF
TGTGCCAGCAGCTTAGAGTCGTGGAGTCGATCCCACCCTGAAAAACTGTTTTTT